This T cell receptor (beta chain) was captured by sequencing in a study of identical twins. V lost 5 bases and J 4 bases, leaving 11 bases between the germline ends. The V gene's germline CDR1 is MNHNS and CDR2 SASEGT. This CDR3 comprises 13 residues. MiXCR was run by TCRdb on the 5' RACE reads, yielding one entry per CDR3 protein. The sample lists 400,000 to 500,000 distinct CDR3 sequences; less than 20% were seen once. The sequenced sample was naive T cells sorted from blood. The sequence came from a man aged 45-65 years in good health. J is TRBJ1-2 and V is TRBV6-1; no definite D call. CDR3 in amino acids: CASSRRSGYGYTF. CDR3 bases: TGTGCCAGCAGTCGACGGTCTGGCTATGGCTACACCTTC.